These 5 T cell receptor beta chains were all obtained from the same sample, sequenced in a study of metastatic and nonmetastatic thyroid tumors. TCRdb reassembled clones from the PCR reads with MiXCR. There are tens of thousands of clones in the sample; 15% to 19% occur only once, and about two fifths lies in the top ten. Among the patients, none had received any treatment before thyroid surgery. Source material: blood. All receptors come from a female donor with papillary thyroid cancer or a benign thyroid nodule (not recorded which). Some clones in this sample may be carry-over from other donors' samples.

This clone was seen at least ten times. For the CDR3, the DNA is TGTGCCAGCAGCTGGGGACAGGGGTATGGCTACACCTTC. This translates into CASSWGQGYGYTF. This chain connects TRBV7-2 to TRBJ1-2; 10 nucleotides match TRBD1. CDR1 is SGHTA and CDR2 is FQGNSA in the germline V gene. The CDR3 totals 13 residues. After removal of 4 bases from V and 5 bases from J, the junction contained 1 base not matched to a gene.

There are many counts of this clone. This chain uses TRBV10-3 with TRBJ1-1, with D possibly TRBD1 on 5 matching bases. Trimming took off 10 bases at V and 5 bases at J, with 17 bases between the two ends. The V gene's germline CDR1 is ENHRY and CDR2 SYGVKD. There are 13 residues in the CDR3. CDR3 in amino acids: CATSSGEGTEAFF. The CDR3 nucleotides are TGTGCCACATCATCGGGGGAAGGGACTGAAGCTTTCTTT.

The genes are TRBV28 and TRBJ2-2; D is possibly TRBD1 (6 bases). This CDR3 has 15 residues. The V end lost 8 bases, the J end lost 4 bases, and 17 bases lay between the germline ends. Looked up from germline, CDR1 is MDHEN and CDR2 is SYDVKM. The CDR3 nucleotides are TGTGCCAGCGTACAGGGCCAGGTTGTCACCGGGGAGCTGTTTTTT. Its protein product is CASVQGQVVTGELFF.

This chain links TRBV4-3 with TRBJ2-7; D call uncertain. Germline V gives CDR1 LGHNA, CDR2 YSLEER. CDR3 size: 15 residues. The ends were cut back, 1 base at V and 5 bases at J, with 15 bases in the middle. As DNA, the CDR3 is TGCGCCAGCAGCCAAGCCCACCTTGCCCGGAACGAGCAGTACTTC. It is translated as CASSQAHLARNEQYF.

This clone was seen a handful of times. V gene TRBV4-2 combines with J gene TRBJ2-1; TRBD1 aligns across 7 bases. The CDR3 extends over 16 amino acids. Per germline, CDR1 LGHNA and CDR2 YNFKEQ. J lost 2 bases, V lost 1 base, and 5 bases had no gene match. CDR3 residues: CASSQGAGQAYNEQFF. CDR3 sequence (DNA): TGTGCCAGCAGCCAAGGGGCCGGACAGGCCTACAATGAGCAGTTCTTC.